These 4 T cell receptor beta chains originate from one sample sequenced in a study of beta chain features in type 1 diabetes. No antigen is known for these receptors. General observations from the study: All four CD4+ subsets of Type 1 diabetes patients contained TCRB CDR3s that were moderately but significantly shorter.

The isolated RNA, all of it, was reverse transcribed, so expressed TCRB transcripts were what got sequenced. Sequencing used immunoSEQ multiplex PCR; TCRdb keeps in-frame clones, though not all of them. The table lists 200,000 to 250,000 clones, roughly 16% of them singletons. Material for sequencing was naive CD4+ T cells from blood. These receptors all stem from a man in his thirties or forties with type 1 diabetes.

This chain uses TRBV29-1 with TRBJ2-5; D possibly matches TRBD1 or TRBD2 (5 bases each). The CDR3 is made up of 14 amino acids. CDR1 and CDR2 from the germline V gene are SQVTM and ANQGSEA. V lost 7 bases and J lost 1, with 16 bases in between. The CDR3 nucleotides are TGCAGCGCCCTAATCGGGGCGGCCCAAGAGACCCAGTACTTC. This translates into CSALIGAAQETQYF.

This clone showed up just a few times. The chain joins TRBV4-3 to TRBJ2-1, with D perhaps TRBD2 (6 bases). The CDR3 consists of 15 residues. Germline CDR1 is LGHNA and CDR2 is YSLEER. Trimming pared 4 bases from V and 9 bases from J, leaving 19 bases between. The CDR3 nucleotides are TGCGCCAGCAGCCGAAGTGTGGCTAGCGAGCGTGAGCAGTTCTTC. This gives the protein CASSRSVASEREQFF.

V is TRBV27 and J is TRBJ1-3; D remains unclear. The V gene's germline CDR1 is MNHEY and CDR2 SMNVEV (reference sequence). The CDR3 covers 16 residues. V gave up 6 bases and J gave up 0 bases, with 15 bases separating them. CDR3 DNA: TGTGCCAGCAGCCGGGGAGGCCCAACCTCTGGAAACACCATATATTTT. Amino acids: CASSRGGPTSGNTIYF.

This clone was seen more than once but under ten times. V is TRBV4-1 and J is TRBJ1-3, with a weak D call TRBD1 (5 bases). Germline assignment: CDR1 MGHRA and CDR2 YSYEKL. The CDR3 covers 16 residues. Trimming took off 6 bases at V and 0 bases at J, with 15 bases between the two ends. The DNA for the CDR3 is TGCGCCAGCAGTCAAAGGGACCGAGCCTCTGGAAACACCATATATTTT. Protein sequence: CASSQRDRASGNTIYF.